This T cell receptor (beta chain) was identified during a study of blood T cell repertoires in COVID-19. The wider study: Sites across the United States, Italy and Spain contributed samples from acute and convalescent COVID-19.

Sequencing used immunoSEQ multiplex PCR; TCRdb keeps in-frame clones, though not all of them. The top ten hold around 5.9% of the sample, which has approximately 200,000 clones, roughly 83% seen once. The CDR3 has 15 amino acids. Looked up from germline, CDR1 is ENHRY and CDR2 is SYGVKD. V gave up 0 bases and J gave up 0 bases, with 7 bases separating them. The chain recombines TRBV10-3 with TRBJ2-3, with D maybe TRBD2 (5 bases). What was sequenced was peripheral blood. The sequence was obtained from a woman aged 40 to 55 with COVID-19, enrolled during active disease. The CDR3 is CAISESTGSTDTQYF. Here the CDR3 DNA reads TGTGCCATCAGTGAGTCTACGGGGAGCACAGATACGCAGTATTTT.